One TCR beta chain is described in this entry. In the study's own analysis: Amplification of reference gene primers provided the estimated nucleated cell counts. TCRdb's copy holds only in-frame clones and misses some; the assay was immunoSEQ multiplex PCR. V, J and clone size are taken as reported in that table, and D and trimming were inferred from the DNA itself. The sample comprises roughly 250,000 clones, approximately 83% of which are singletons, and 15% to 18% rests with the top ten. The data are from a study of blood T cell repertoires in COVID-19. Study summary: The United States, Italy and Spain provided the acute and convalescent COVID-19 samples. PBMCs, B-cell-depleted T cells, or T cells were the source of the cDNA or gDNA that made up the material.

Those enrolled in Seattle joined during active infection and were followed longitudinally afterward. V lost 7 bases, J lost 7 bases, and 17 bases stayed unmatched. This CDR3 region has 16 residues. Germline values: CDR1 MDHEN, CDR2 SYDVKM. The sequenced material came from peripheral blood. This sequence originates from a person aged 70 to 85 with COVID-19, enrolled during active disease. The chain combines TRBV28 with TRBJ1-2; TRBD1 matches at 8 bases. The CDR3 sequence is CASIPQRGRGRSGYTF. DNA of the CDR3: TGTGCCAGCATCCCACAGAGAGGCAGGGGGCGATCTGGCTACACCTTC.